This is a list of T cell receptor beta chains from one sample in a study of blood T cell repertoires in COVID-19. Sequencing used immunoSEQ multiplex PCR; TCRdb keeps in-frame clones, though not all of them. The sample has some 96,000 clones; roughly 80% are singletons. Sequencing was done on a sample of peripheral blood. The origin of the receptors is a human donor in a cohort sampled during active COVID-19. Each CDR3 is given with its conserved first and last residue. Each record gives: V gene, D gene, clone size, J gene, CDR3 protein, CDR3 DNA. D genes are given only for firm matches. The size field is filled for only some rows; it gives once, few, many or a size class.

v_call: TRBV27
d_call: TRBD1
clone_size: -
j_call: TRBJ1-6
cdr3_aa: CASRTGDNSPLHF
cdr3_nt: TGTGCCAGCCGGACAGGGGACAATTCACCCCTCCACTTT

v_call: TRBV6-5
d_call: TRBD1
clone_size: -
j_call: TRBJ1-1
cdr3_aa: CASSRGYRGSEAFF
cdr3_nt: TGTGCCAGCAGCAGGGGGTACAGGGGATCTGAAGCTTTCTTT

v_call: TRBV24-1
d_call: -
clone_size: -
j_call: TRBJ1-2
cdr3_aa: CATSDSEDSNANYGYTF
cdr3_nt: TGTGCCACCAGTGATTCTGAGGACAGCAATGCTAACTATGGCTACACCTTC

v_call: TRBV10-1
d_call: -
clone_size: -
j_call: TRBJ2-3
cdr3_aa: CASSRDFGTDTQYF
cdr3_nt: TGCGCCAGTTCCAGGGACTTCGGCACAGATACGCAGTATTTT

v_call: TRBV6-6
d_call: -
clone_size: -
j_call: TRBJ2-3
cdr3_aa: CASSYRQGSDTQYF
cdr3_nt: TGTGCCAGCAGTTACCGGCAGGGGTCAGATACGCAGTATTTT

v_call: TRBV9
d_call: TRBD2
clone_size: -
j_call: TRBJ2-3
cdr3_aa: CASSVGVAGASTDTQYF
cdr3_nt: TGTGCCAGCAGCGTAGGAGTAGCGGGGGCCTCCACAGATACGCAGTATTTT

v_call: TRBV7-2
d_call: -
clone_size: -
j_call: TRBJ1-5
cdr3_aa: CASSLIRGRGYNDQPQHF
cdr3_nt: TGTGCCAGCAGCTTAATCAGGGGACGCGGGTACAACGATCAGCCCCAGCATTTT

v_call: TRBV6-5
d_call: TRBD1
clone_size: -
j_call: TRBJ2-4
cdr3_aa: CASTGQGMYIQYF
cdr3_nt: TGTGCCAGCACCGGACAGGGGATGTACATTCAGTACTTC

v_call: TRBV2
d_call: -
clone_size: -
j_call: TRBJ1-1
cdr3_aa: CASSPRQNTEAFF
cdr3_nt: TGTGCCAGCAGTCCTCGACAGAACACTGAAGCTTTCTTT

v_call: TRBV9
d_call: -
clone_size: -
j_call: TRBJ2-7
cdr3_aa: CASSVDLAYHEQYF
cdr3_nt: TGTGCCAGCAGCGTAGATCTAGCGTACCACGAGCAGTACTTC

v_call: TRBV6-6
d_call: -
clone_size: -
j_call: TRBJ2-3
cdr3_aa: CASAGSSTDTQYF
cdr3_nt: TGTGCCAGCGCGGGGTCTTCCACAGATACGCAGTATTTT

v_call: TRBV28
d_call: TRBD1
clone_size: -
j_call: TRBJ2-7
cdr3_aa: CASSLGGRGPYEQYF
cdr3_nt: TGTGCCAGCAGTTTAGGTGGCAGGGGGCCCTACGAGCAGTACTTC

v_call: TRBV6-6
d_call: -
clone_size: -
j_call: TRBJ1-1
cdr3_aa: CASRTSSRDWNTEAFF
cdr3_nt: TGTGCCAGCAGAACTTCCTCTAGAGACTGGAACACTGAAGCTTTCTTT

v_call: TRBV5-5
d_call: -
clone_size: -
j_call: TRBJ2-7
cdr3_aa: CASSLAGSNYEQYF
cdr3_nt: TGTGCCAGCAGCTTGGCCGGTTCTAACTACGAGCAGTACTTC

v_call: TRBV7-3
d_call: TRBD1
clone_size: -
j_call: TRBJ2-7
cdr3_aa: CASSSKRQGKPYEQYF
cdr3_nt: TGTGCCAGCAGCTCCAAACGACAGGGGAAACCCTACGAGCAGTACTTC

v_call: TRBV6-5
d_call: TRBD1
clone_size: -
j_call: TRBJ1-1
cdr3_aa: CASRGGAGTEAFF
cdr3_nt: TGTGCCAGCCGAGGGGGCGCAGGCACTGAAGCTTTCTTT

v_call: TRBV18
d_call: TRBD2
clone_size: -
j_call: TRBJ2-2
cdr3_aa: CASSPGLAGFGTGELFF
cdr3_nt: TGTGCCAGCTCACCAGGACTAGCGGGATTTGGCACCGGGGAGCTGTTTTTT

v_call: TRBV28
d_call: -
clone_size: -
j_call: TRBJ1-5
cdr3_aa: CASSPQQGFGNQPQHF
cdr3_nt: TGTGCCAGCAGTCCCCAACAGGGTTTCGGCAATCAGCCCCAGCATTTT

v_call: TRBV5-5
d_call: -
clone_size: -
j_call: TRBJ1-1
cdr3_aa: CASSLLVQRNTEAFF
cdr3_nt: TGTGCCAGCAGCTTGTTGGTTCAGCGGAACACTGAAGCTTTCTTT

v_call: TRBV5-1
d_call: -
clone_size: few
j_call: TRBJ2-1
cdr3_aa: CASSFWGRGNEQFF
cdr3_nt: TGCGCCAGCAGCTTTTGGGGAAGGGGCAATGAGCAGTTCTTC

v_call: TRBV4-3
d_call: TRBD1
clone_size: -
j_call: TRBJ2-7
cdr3_aa: CASSQSLQGAAYEQYF
cdr3_nt: TGCGCCAGCAGCCAAAGCCTACAGGGGGCCGCCTACGAGCAGTACTTC

v_call: TRBV5-1
d_call: TRBD1
clone_size: -
j_call: TRBJ1-2
cdr3_aa: CASSRGTGTLWENYGYTF
cdr3_nt: TGCGCCAGCAGCAGAGGGACAGGGACTCTCTGGGAAAACTATGGCTACACCTTC

v_call: TRBV5-1
d_call: -
clone_size: -
j_call: TRBJ1-2
cdr3_aa: CASSLLLGSYGYTF
cdr3_nt: TGCGCCAGCAGCTTGCTTCTCGGGAGCTATGGCTACACCTTC

v_call: TRBV7-9
d_call: -
clone_size: -
j_call: TRBJ2-1
cdr3_aa: CASSLSPGRNNEQFF
cdr3_nt: TGTGCCAGCAGCTTATCCCCAGGCCGAAACAATGAGCAGTTCTTC